These 15 T cell receptor beta chains originate from one sample sequenced in a study of T cells after posttransplantation cyclophosphamide. The protocol was immunoSEQ multiplex PCR, while the TCRdb copy is restricted to in-frame clones and leaves out a portion. This sample yields about 43,000 clones, of which about nine tenths are seen a single time; around 2.3% belongs to the top ten. Busulfan-fludarabine conditioning, marrow transplant, and cyclophosphamide on days +3 and +4 were administered. The material sequenced was PBMCs, taken 62 days after allogeneic stem cell transplant with posttransplant cyclophosphamide. These receptors came from a male patient aged 55-69 years who received an allogeneic stem cell transplant from a related donor and was CMV-positive. A subset of T cells may come from the graft donor.

The chain combines TRBV9 with TRBJ2-2; possible D gene TRBD1, 6 bases. The CDR3 length is 14 residues. Between the trimmed V and J ends, which lost 3 bases and 7 bases, there was a span of 13 bases. Germline CDR1 is SGDLS and CDR2 is YYNGEE. CDR3 protein: CASSGTGQGGELFF. CDR3 bases: TGTGCCAGCAGCGGTACAGGGCAAGGCGGGGAGCTGTTTTTT.

V is TRBV7-9 and J is TRBJ2-7, with D maybe TRBD2 (5 bases). This CDR3 has 14 amino acids. Germline V gene data show CDR1 as SEHNR and CDR2 as FQNEAQ (reference sequence). V shed 3 bases and J shed 1 base, with 10 bases lying between them. The CDR3 loop is CASSFDRGSYEQYF. CDR3 bases: TGTGCCAGCAGCTTCGATAGAGGGTCCTACGAGCAGTACTTC.

Remarks on this clone: One junction end disagrees with the germline gene, perhaps due to a read error. The DNA for the CDR3 is TGTGCTAGCAGCTTAGAAACGGGGATGGAGCAGTACTTC. It encodes CASSLETGMEQYF. V usage is TRBV7-7 and J usage is TRBJ2-7, with D possibly being TRBD2 (5 bases). The CDR3 has 13 amino acids. Germline V lookup: CDR1 SSHAT, CDR2 FNYEAQ (reference sequence). Looking up the rest from reference TRBV7-7 and TRBJ2-7 gives the full variable domain: GAGVSQSPRYKVTKRGQDVTLRCDPISSHATLYWYQQALGQGPEFLTYFNYEAQPDKSGLPSDRFSAERPEGSISTLTIQRTEQRDSAMYRCASSLETGMEQYFGPGTRLTVT.

This clone was counted a single time. The gene calls are TRBV11-3 and TRBJ2-1, with TRBD2 as a possible D gene (7 bases). In germline, CDR1 is SGHNT, CDR2 YENEEA. The V gene lost 6 bases and the J gene lost 5 bases, with 11 bases spanning the gap. The CDR3 extends over 13 amino acids. The CDR3 DNA sequence: TGTGCCAGCAGTCGGGGGGCGAACAATGAGCAGTTCTTC. Protein sequence: CASSRGANNEQFF.

CDR3 DNA sequence: TGTGCCAGCTCAACCGGGGGAGAGGGTTATGGCTACACCTTC. It translates to CASSTGGEGYGYTF. V and J are TRBV18 and TRBJ1-2; D is possibly TRBD1 (5 bases). Germline lookup yields CDR1 KGHSH and CDR2 LQKENI. Trimming pared 5 bases from V and 5 bases from J, leaving 15 bases between. The CDR3 consists of 14 residues.

The chain joins TRBV28 to TRBJ2-6; no clear D. The CDR3 consists of 16 residues. Trimming took off 3 bases at V and 1 base at J, with 10 bases between the two ends. The germline V gene encodes CDR1 MDHEN and CDR2 SYDVKM. CDR3 amino acids: CASSLPLGSGANVLTF. CDR3 DNA: TGTGCCAGCAGTTTGCCCCTCGGGTCTGGGGCCAACGTCCTGACTTTC. Filled out from reference TRBV28 and TRBJ2-6, the complete variable domain reads DVKVTQSSRYLVKRTGEKVFLECVQDMDHENMFWYRQDPGLGLRLIYFSYDVKMKEKGDIPEGYSVSREKKERFSLILESASTNQTSMYLCASSLPLGSGANVLTFGAGSRLTVL.

The chain combines TRBV27 with TRBJ2-7; TRBD1 matches 9 bases. The CDR3 runs 14 residues. In germline, CDR1 is MNHEY, CDR2 SMNVEV (reference sequence). The V segment lost 6 bases and the J segment 3 bases; nucleotides outside the gene matches: 6. CDR3 nucleotides: TGTGCCAGCAGGGGACCGGGACAGGGCTACGAGCAGTACTTC. It translates to CASRGPGQGYEQYF.

This chain links TRBV11-3 with TRBJ2-1, with TRBD2 matching over 11 bases. The CDR3 spans 16 residues. Germline V lookup: CDR1 SGHNT, CDR2 YENEEA. J lost 3 bases, V lost 5 bases, and 6 bases had no gene match. The CDR3, as DNA: TGTGCCAGCAGCCCACTAGCGGGGGCCCGCTACAATGAGCAGTTCTTC. Translated, it gives CASSPLAGARYNEQFF.

The rearrangement uses TRBV19 and TRBJ2-1, with 9 bases matching TRBD2. The CDR3 consists of 15 residues. V dropped 5 bases and J dropped 5; count of bases not matched to a gene: 7. Germline assignment: CDR1 LNHDA and CDR2 SQIVND (reference sequence). CDR3 nucleotide sequence: TGTGCCAGTAGTGTACTAAGCGGGGGGAACAATGAGCAGTTCTTC. This gives the protein CASSVLSGGNNEQFF.

This clone was detected only once. V gene TRBV6-1 combines with J gene TRBJ2-2; the D gene is possibly TRBD1 (7 bases). V lost 1 base, J lost 4 bases, and 16 bases lay in between. This CDR3 has 17 amino acids. Germline CDR1 reads MNHNS; CDR2 reads SASEGT. CDR3 loop: CASSEGTPGGSTGELFF. The CDR3 region has the DNA TGTGCCAGCAGTGAAGGGACGCCAGGGGGGAGCACCGGGGAGCTGTTTTTT.

This clone appeared once. The chain employs TRBV29-1 and TRBJ2-5, with 10 bases lining up with TRBD2. Matching the DNA end better, TRBJ2-7 makes the J call doubtful. CDR3 length: 14 amino acids. The V gene's germline CDR1 is SQVTM and CDR2 ANQGSEA. CDR3 sequence reads: CSASGTSASYEQYF. For the CDR3, the DNA is TGCAGCGCTTCTGGGACTAGCGCGTCCTACGAGCAGTACTTC.

This rearrangement joins TRBV28 to TRBJ1-2; D is perhaps TRBD1 (6 bases). The CDR3 runs to 13 residues. Germline V gene sequence: CDR1 MDHEN, CDR2 SYDVKM. V was pared by 9 bases and J by 4 bases, with 15 bases between. CDR3: CASTDRSFYGYTF. As DNA, the CDR3 is TGTGCCAGTACCGACAGGAGCTTCTATGGCTACACCTTC.

The V gene is TRBV7-8, the J gene TRBJ1-2; a weak D match, TRBD1 (5 bases). In germline, CDR1 is SGHVS, CDR2 FQNEAQ. Trimming left V 5 bases short and J 4 bases short, with 14 bases between. CDR3 length: 14 amino acids. The CDR3 is CASSLGRDGYGYTF. For the CDR3, the DNA is TGTGCCAGCAGCCTGGGGAGGGACGGCTATGGCTACACCTTC.

This clone appeared a few times. The chain employs TRBV25-1 and TRBJ1-2; D gene uncertain. V gave up 4 bases and J gave up 7 bases, with 10 bases separating them. Germline V lookup: CDR1 MGHDK, CDR2 SYGVNS. CDR3 size: 12 residues. The CDR3 DNA follows: TGTGCCAGCAGTGGGCATGAGGGTGGCTACACCTTC. As protein: CASSGHEGGYTF.

The chain combines TRBV4-1 with TRBJ1-6; 7 bases align to TRBD1. V lost 0 bases, J lost 9 bases, and 14 bases stayed unmatched. Germline CDR1 and CDR2: MGHRA and YSYEKL. The CDR3 has 18 residues. The CDR3 here is CASSQDLRQGVMRSPLHF. The CDR3 nucleotides read TGCGCCAGCAGCCAAGATCTTCGACAGGGAGTTATGCGTTCACCCCTCCACTTT.